The present T cell receptor beta chain was sequenced within a study of T cells in Graves' hyperthyroidism and ophthalmopathy (dated by TCRdb to about 2019). In terms of the full investigation: Peripheral blood samples were taken at initial diagnosis, before any treatment was given. Following sampling, methimazole starting at 30 mg daily was given to hyperthyroidism patients, and high-dose intravenous methylprednisolone was given to ophthalmopathy patients. The paper reports TCR Vbeta CDR3 sequencing of more than 120 peripheral blood samples: around 41 ophthalmopathy, some 80 hyperthyroidism and about 17 progressor patients. In addition, the study compared T-cell repertoires in thyroid tissue and in blood from several Graves' hyperthyroidism patients. TCR V-J signatures able to tell the groups apart were searched for in a discovery cohort of 90 to 100 patients, of whom 43 had Graves' ophthalmopathy and about 60 had stable Graves' hyperthyroidism. The 75 to 100 discovery patients were randomly divided into training and test sets at a 7:3 ratio. Whether ophthalmopathy could be predicted prospectively was tested in an independent validation cohort made up of 18 to 20 hyperthyroidism patients plus 17 patients who later progressed to ophthalmopathy.

A patient counted as having stable Graves' hyperthyroidism if no progression to ophthalmopathy occurred over 18 months of follow-up. The hyperthyroidism patients were between 18 and 65 years old and newly diagnosed, with a disease duration of less than 2 months. The study excluded patients with uncontrolled infections, other autoimmune diseases, pregnancy or lactation. Diagnoses relied on clinical symptoms, serum thyroxine and TRAb, thyroid ultrasound and orbital computed tomography. PBMCs were separated from roughly 9.6 ml of fresh peripheral blood using Ficoll-Paque density gradient centrifugation. Trizol reagent was used to extract total RNA, and RNA quality was then checked on an Agilent 2100 Bioanalyzer. This clonotype was picked up a small number of times. The specificity of this receptor is unknown. The record has no base qualities; no much larger clone is one base away. General findings and caveats noted by the study authors: Most expanded thyroid clonotypes (frequency above 0.001) were also found in blood, which suggests that blood repertoires may mirror thyroid immune responses. A model built on a 13 V-J signature distinguished ophthalmopathy from stable hyperthyroidism, reaching 85% to 90% sensitivity and approximately 83% specificity in cross-validation and 80%/75% in testing. During validation, the model predicted progression to ophthalmopathy a median of roughly six months ahead of onset, with almost 71% sensitivity and 72% to 80% specificity. No statistical method was used to set the sample size in advance, and investigators knew the group allocation.

Amplification of TCR beta CDR3 regions was carried out from RNA transcripts. The TCR CDR3 was subjected to a first round of RT-PCR using the HTBI primer set and the Qiagen OneStep RT-PCR kit. The libraries were constructed in a second round of multiplex PCR and then size-selected and purified. Libraries were sequenced paired-end with 100 bp reads on an Illumina HiSeq2000. Per the authors' processing: SOAPnuke was used to process the raw data, throwing out any read that contained adapters or uncalled bases, had a mean Phred below 15, or lacked an exact constant-primer or identifier match. COPE v1.2.5 was used to merge high-quality paired reads, and clonotypes were defined as unique nucleotide sequences. MiTCR v1.1 was used to align clonotypes to the IMGT TRBV, TRBD and TRBJ reference segments. Only V-J combinations with frequency above 0.0001, covering approximately 99% of repertoires, were analysed. A TCS score was defined as the ratio of F50 (clonal expansion) to E x V (chaos), with BLOSUM62-based TCRdist applied between CDR3 peptides within each V-J. Welch's t-statistics and random forest reduced around 520 V-J features to about 13, which were used in a naive Bayes classifier (R e1071). TCRdb reran the public reads through fastp at Q25 and MiXCR, keeping productive beta chains. Duplicate CDR3 protein sequences are folded into a single record with the most common DNA and genes. TCRdb assigned the V and J calls; the authors' analysis was not used. This sample lists 650,000 to 700,000 distinct CDR3 sequences; approximately 15% were detected once. The leading ten clones occupy roughly 16% of the sample.

Counted from cysteine to phenylalanine, this CDR3 has 15 amino acids. Only the CDR3 portion is preserved as DNA: 45 bases, with reading frame beginning at the first base. The germline V gene sets CDR1 to MNHNS and CDR2 to SASEGT. Trimming takes 5 bases off V and 6 bases off J; junction bases not matched to a gene: 7. The TCR was taken from a man over 45 with Graves' hyperthyroidism. Source material: blood. The chain is encoded by TRBV6-1 joined to TRBJ2-4; 10 bases in the junction line up with TRBD1. The CDR3 has the sequence CASSIDRGLINIQYF. The nucleotide sequence reads as follows: TGTGCCAGCAGTATCGACAGGGGGCTTATAAACATTCAGTACTTC.